This T cell receptor (beta chain) is from a study of blood T cell repertoires in COVID-19. Seattle's cohort entered during active infection and was followed longitudinally. In the study's own analysis: Reference gene primer amplification gave nucleated cell count estimates. The method was immunoSEQ multiplex PCR; TCRdb's version includes in-frame clones alone and lacks a portion of them. That table furnishes V, J and clone size, whereas the DNA furnished D and trimming. This table holds under 200,000 clones, around 84% found once. The CDR3 loop spans 16 amino acids. Germline lookup yields CDR1 SEHNR and CDR2 FQNEAQ (reference sequence). Trimming took off 3 bases at V and 3 bases at J, with 14 bases between the two ends.

The clonotype comes from a man aged 55 to 70 with COVID-19, enrolled during active disease. The chain couples TRBV7-9 to TRBJ1-4; D not certain. The material sequenced was peripheral blood. The CDR3 protein is CASSLQDHSANEKLFF. The CDR3 DNA follows: TGTGCCAGCAGCTTGCAGGATCATAGCGCTAATGAAAAACTGTTTTTT.